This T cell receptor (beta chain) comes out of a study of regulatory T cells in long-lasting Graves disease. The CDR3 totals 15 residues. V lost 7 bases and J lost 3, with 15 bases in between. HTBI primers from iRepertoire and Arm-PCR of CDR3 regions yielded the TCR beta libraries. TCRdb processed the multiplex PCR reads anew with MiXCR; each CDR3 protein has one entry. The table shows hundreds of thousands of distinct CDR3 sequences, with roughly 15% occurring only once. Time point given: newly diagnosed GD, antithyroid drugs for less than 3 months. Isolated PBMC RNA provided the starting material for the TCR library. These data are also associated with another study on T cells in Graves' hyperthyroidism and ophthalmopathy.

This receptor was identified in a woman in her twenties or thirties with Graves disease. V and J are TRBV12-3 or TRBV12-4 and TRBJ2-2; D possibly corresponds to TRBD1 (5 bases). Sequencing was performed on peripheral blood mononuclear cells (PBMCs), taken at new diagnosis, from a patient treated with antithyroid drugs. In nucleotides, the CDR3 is TGTGCCAGCAACAACAAGGGGCCTTACACCGGGGAGCTGTTTTTT. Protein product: CASNNKGPYTGELFF.